This TCR beta chain originates from a study of chemoradiotherapy in HPV16-positive cancers. Study information: Functional T-cell assays on a couple of HPV16-positive patients' cells defined candidate HPV-specific clones and common TCR motifs. Study outcomes and limitations: Functional assays defining HPV-specific T cells used only a couple of HPV16-positive patients. In HPV16-positive patients, HPV-responsive T-cell expansion tracked better recurrence-free survival. Non-HPV-specific T cells did not expand in tumors during treatment, whereas candidate HPV-specific clones and E7-related motifs did.

The repertoire was sequenced with immunoSEQ multiplex PCR; TCRdb's copy has only in-frame clones and lacks some. The sample lists around 280 clones, approximately 88% occurring once. This CDR3 has 17 amino acids. Trimming cost V 4 bases and J 2 bases; bases outside gene matches: 11. Germline loops: CDR1 SGHNT, CDR2 YYREEE (reference sequence). Only a few counts were recorded for this clone. Antigen specificity is unknown. The sequenced sample was tumor tissue, obtained from a patient who underwent chemoradiotherapy. J is TRBJ2-5 and V is TRBV5-4; TRBD2 matches 10 bases. The receptor was isolated from a human donor with HPV-associated anogenital cancer. CDR3 sequence: CASSPGTSDISQETQYF. CDR3 nucleotide sequence: TGTGCCAGCAGCCCCGGGACTAGCGATATCTCTCAAGAGACCCAGTACTTC.